The 23 T cell receptor beta chains below were found in one sample sequenced in a study of glioma-infiltrating T cells after dendritic cell vaccination listed by TCRdb under 2016. Library preparation employed the immunoSEQ multiplex PCR assay. TCRdb obtained this table from immuneACCESS and retained in-frame rearrangements with V and J assigned. These tables miss some clones; where compared with another copy, unresolved V genes account for less than half of the shortfall, and the remainder is unexplained. Across this sample there are 50,000 to 65,000 clones, with 85% seen only once. The ten largest clonotypes hold around 8.3% of the sample. The intended sense of this specimen's time point label: after dendritic cell vaccination, including at tumor progression/relapse. The material was blood, obtained after dendritic cell vaccination. Receptors originate from a human donor with glioblastoma.

The chain couples TRBV18 to TRBJ1-3, with TRBD1 identical over 7 bases. J gave up 0 bases and V 3 bases, and 5 bases lay outside the gene matches. CDR3 length equals 16 residues. CDR1 is KGHSH and CDR2 is LQKENI in the germline V gene. CDR3 sequence (DNA): TGTGCCAGCTCACCCACGGGACAGCCCTCTGGAAACACCATATATTTT. It codes for CASSPTGQPSGNTIYF.

V and J are TRBV10-1 and TRBJ1-4, with D possibly being TRBD1 (6 bases). The V and J ends lost 8 bases and 8 bases respectively, with 18 bases between them. The CDR3 has 14 residues. Germline V gives CDR1 WNHNN, CDR2 SYGVQD (reference sequence). The CDR3 DNA reads TGCGCCAGCGTCGGACAGTGGGTTGAGGAAAAACTGTTTTTT. Translating it yields CASVGQWVEEKLFF.

This chain connects TRBV4-3 to TRBJ1-2; D is undetermined. CDR1 LGHNA and CDR2 YSLEER come from the germline V gene. V was shortened by 0 bases and J by 8 bases, with 19 bases between the two germline ends. The CDR3 totals 16 residues. Here the CDR3 DNA reads TGCGCCAGCAGCCAAGATATGTCCGGCCCGTCGAGGGGCTACACCTTC. This translates into CASSQDMSGPSRGYTF.

Concerning this clone itself: Other DNA sequences of this sample code for an identical CDR3. The rearrangement uses TRBV29-1 and TRBJ2-1; maybe TRBD1 (6 bases). Germline CDR1 reads SQVTM; CDR2 reads ANQGSEA. CDR3 length: 15 amino acids. V lost 0 bases and J lost 5, with 14 bases in between. The CDR3 region has the DNA TGCAGCGTTGAAGAGGCCAGGGGACCGAACAATGAGCAGTTCTTC. It is translated as CSVEEARGPNNEQFF.

The chain joins TRBV4-3 to TRBJ2-5, with D hard to call. The germline CDR1 and CDR2 sequences are LGHNA and YSLEER. The CDR3 is 15 amino acids. V lost 0 bases, J lost 3 bases, and 11 bases lay in between. The chain's CDR3 is CASSQDRSRKETQYF. The CDR3 DNA reads TGCGCCAGCAGCCAAGATAGGTCGAGGAAAGAGACCCAGTACTTC.

The V call is TRBV15, the J call TRBJ2-5; 8 bases line up with TRBD2. The CDR3 consists of 15 residues. Germline V gene lookup returns CDR1 LNHNV and CDR2 YYDKDF (reference sequence). V shed 4 bases, J shed 1 base, and the junction held 5 bases outside the gene matches. CDR3 sequence: CATSKRGGSQETQYF. The DNA for the CDR3 is TGTGCCACCAGCAAACGCGGGGGGTCCCAAGAGACCCAGTACTTC.

The chain is built from TRBV7-3 and TRBJ2-1, with D perhaps TRBD1 (7 bases). Germline V CDR1 and CDR2: SGHTA, FQGTGA. The V end was cut by 2 bases, the J end by 6 bases, with 11 bases between. This CDR3 has 14 amino acids. The CDR3 sequence: CASSLGGGVNEQFF. The CDR3, as DNA: TGTGCCAGCAGCTTAGGAGGGGGCGTCAATGAGCAGTTCTTC.

The chain uses TRBV4-3 and TRBJ1-5, with 7 bases fitting TRBD1. V dropped 0 bases and J dropped 6; count of bases not matched to a gene: 14. CDR1 and CDR2 (germline): LGHNA, YSLEER. CDR3 length: 18 residues. The CDR3 DNA is TGCGCCAGCAGCCAAGACGACAGGGCAGGGGTTTTCGGTCAGCCCCAGCATTTT. This codes for CASSQDDRAGVFGQPQHF.

This chain joins TRBV5-5 and TRBJ2-7; D remains ambiguous. The CDR3 spans 15 residues. Germline V gives CDR1 SGHKS, CDR2 YYEKEE (reference sequence). The V gene lost 0 bases and the J gene lost 0 bases, with 10 bases spanning the gap. This CDR3 reads CASSLVSERSYEQYF. The CDR3 nucleotides read TGTGCCAGCAGCTTGGTTTCAGAACGCTCCTACGAGCAGTACTTC.

The chain uses TRBV28 and TRBJ1-2, with a weak D call TRBD1 (6 bases). The CDR3 spans 14 residues. V lost 8 bases and J 6 bases, leaving 19 bases between the germline ends. CDR1 and CDR2 from the germline V gene are MDHEN and SYDVKM. This CDR3 is CASWGRGVENGYTF. In nucleotides, the CDR3 is TGTGCCAGCTGGGGCAGGGGAGTGGAGAATGGCTACACCTTC.

The chain joins TRBV7-8 to TRBJ2-5, with D possibly being TRBD1 (5 bases). The CDR3 loop spans 14 amino acids. CDR1 and CDR2 (germline): SGHVS, FQNEAQ. V was pared by 2 bases and J by 5 bases, with 12 bases between. The CDR3 here is CASSLSGSGETQYF. CDR3 DNA: TGTGCCAGCAGCTTATCAGGGTCCGGGGAGACCCAGTACTTC.

The chain joins TRBV5-6 to TRBJ2-2; D remains ambiguous. Per the germline V gene, CDR1 is SGHDT and CDR2 is YYEEEE. V lost 2 bases, J lost 7 bases, and 3 bases lay in between. The CDR3 is 11 amino acids. The CDR3 region has the DNA TGTGCCAGCAGCTTTCGCGGGGAGCTGTTTTTT. Protein: CASSFRGELFF.

This sequence joins TRBV15 and TRBJ1-3, with 7 positions matching TRBD1. The CDR3 covers 16 residues. Trimming cost V 0 bases and J 0 bases; bases outside gene matches: 2. Germline lookup yields CDR1 LNHNV and CDR2 YYDKDF (reference sequence). CDR3 coding DNA: TGTGCCACCAGCAGAGACAGGGGGAGCTCTGGAAACACCATATATTTT. Residues: CATSRDRGSSGNTIYF.

The chain has TRBV12-1 and TRBJ2-3; the listed D gene, TRBD1, was not tested against the DNA. TRBV12-1 is listed as a pseudogene. This CDR3 region has 18 residues. The CDR3 bases are TGTGCCAGCAGCTTTAAGGGACAGGACGGACTTCACACAGATACGCAGTATTTT. It specifies CASSFKGQDGLHTDTQYF.

The rearrangement uses TRBV4-2 and TRBJ2-4; D is uncertain. The V end was cut by 0 bases, the J end by 6 bases, with 9 bases between. This CDR3 spans 14 amino acids. CDR1 and CDR2 (germline): LGHNA, YNFKEQ. This CDR3 is CASSQDLGTNIQYF. In DNA, the CDR3 is TGTGCCAGCAGCCAAGATTTGGGCACAAACATTCAGTACTTC.

The chain has TRBV9 and TRBJ1-2; 7 bases line up with TRBD1. V was clipped by 2 bases and J by 4 bases; unmatched bases: 5. Germline CDR1 SGDLS, CDR2 YYNGEE. The CDR3 is 14 amino acids. In nucleotides, the CDR3 is TGTGCCAGCAGCGTCGAGAGACAGGGCTATGGCTACACCTTC. Encoded protein: CASSVERQGYGYTF.

The chain joins TRBV2 to TRBJ2-7; 15 bases line up with TRBD2. V lost 5 bases to trimming and J lost 3 bases; unmatched junction nucleotides: 5. This CDR3 contains 16 residues. Germline CDR1 and CDR2: SNHLY and FYNNEI. CDR3 coding DNA: TGTGCCAGCAGTTCTGGACTAGCGGGGGGGAACTACGAGCAGTACTTC. Amino acid sequence: CASSSGLAGGNYEQYF.

The chain joins TRBV5-1 to TRBJ2-3; TRBD2 agrees at 11 bases. The junction had 15 bases not matched to a gene; V was cut back by 4 bases and J by 2 bases. This CDR3 spans 19 amino acids. Per the germline V gene, CDR1 is SGHRS and CDR2 is YFSETQ. The CDR3 spells CASSPRTAPSGGPTDTQYF. The DNA for the CDR3 is TGCGCCAGCAGCCCCCGAACCGCCCCTAGCGGGGGGCCCACAGATACGCAGTATTTT. The full variable domain, its missing parts supplied by reference TRBV5-1 and TRBJ2-3, is KAGVTQTPRYLIKTRGQQVTLSCSPISGHRSVSWYQQTPGQGLQFLFEYFSETQRNKGNFPGRFSGRQFSNSRSEMNVSTLELGDSALYLCASSPRTAPSGGPTDTQYFGPGTRLTVL.

V usage is TRBV13 and J usage is TRBJ1-1; tentative D call: TRBD1 (6 bases). Trimming cost V 5 bases and J 1 base, with 14 bases left between them. Germline V lookup: CDR1 PRHDT, CDR2 FYEKMQ (reference sequence). The CDR3 totals 15 residues. CDR3 bases: TGTGCCAGCAGCCCCCGGGACACTCGGAACACTGAAGCTTTCTTT. Protein product: CASSPRDTRNTEAFF.

The V and J genes are TRBV30 and TRBJ2-5; 12 bases agree with TRBD2. The CDR3 length is 14 residues. The ends lost 2 bases at V and 5 bases at J; junction bases unmatched: 3. The germline V gene has CDR1 GTSNPN and CDR2 SVGIG (reference sequence). CDR3 DNA sequence: TGTGCCTGGAGTTCTAGCGGGGGGGCGGAGACCCAGTACTTC. This translates into CAWSSSGGAETQYF.

The genes are TRBV29-1 and TRBJ2-7; D is perhaps TRBD2 (6 bases). The CDR3 has 13 residues. V was shortened by 5 bases and J by 0 bases, with 11 bases between the two germline ends. Germline assignment: CDR1 SQVTM and CDR2 ANQGSEA. CDR3 DNA: TGCAGCGTTAATAGCGGTAGCTCCTACGAGCAGTACTTC. Its translation is CSVNSGSSYEQYF.

This chain's CDR3 is CASSLEARGPSSYGYTF. The CDR3 DNA is TGTGCCAGCAGCTTAGAGGCGAGGGGGCCGAGTTCCTATGGCTACACCTTC. The chain links TRBV7-8 to TRBJ1-2; 7 nucleotides agree with TRBD1. Germline V gene sequence: CDR1 SGHVS, CDR2 FQNEAQ. There are 17 residues in the CDR3. The V segment lost 1 base and the J segment 4 bases; nucleotides outside the gene matches: 12.

This chain connects TRBV9 to TRBJ1-2; 10 bases line up with TRBD1. J was trimmed by 5 bases and V by 4 bases; bases with no gene match: 5. CDR1 is SGDLS, CDR2 YYNGEE, per germline. There are 14 residues in the CDR3. The CDR3 nucleotides read TGTGCCAGCAGCTCAACGGGACAGGGGTATGGCTACACCTTC. Translation: CASSSTGQGYGYTF. The variable domain in full, completed from reference TRBV9 and TRBJ1-2, reads DSGVTQTPKHLITATGQRVTLRCSPRSGDLSVYWYQQSLDQGLQFLIQYYNGEERAKGNILERFSAQQFPDLHSELNLSSLELGDSALYFCASSSTGQGYGYTFGSGTRLTVV.